The 5 T cell receptor beta chains presented below share a single source sample, sequenced in a study of Graves' ophthalmopathy and Graves' hyperthyroidism. The sequenced template was RNA, covering the TCR beta CDR3 region. RT-PCR in the first round used HTBI primers; a second-round multiplex PCR followed. TCRdb re-derived calls from the multiplex PCR reads in MiXCR, one entry per CDR3 protein. The sample consists of about 160,000 distinct CDR3 sequences, roughly two fifths of them appearing once. Sequencing was performed on peripheral blood. The receptors shown here come from a woman aged 35 to 49 with Graves' ophthalmopathy.

The CDR3 region has the DNA TGTGCCAGCAGCTTCGATCCTAGGAGCGCCTACGAGCAGTACTTC. This encodes CASSFDPRSAYEQYF. The V gene is TRBV5-6, the J gene TRBJ2-7; D gene ambiguous. Per germline, CDR1 SGHDT and CDR2 YYEEEE. This CDR3 has 15 amino acids. Trimming pared 2 bases from V and 2 bases from J, leaving 14 bases between. The whole variable domain, remainder taken from reference TRBV5-6 and TRBJ2-7, is DAGVTQSPTHLIKTRGQQVTLRCSPKSGHDTVSWYQQALGQGPQFIFQYYEEEERQRGNFPDRFSGHQFPNYSSELNVNALLLGDSALYLCASSFDPRSAYEQYFGPGTRLTVT.

This rearrangement joins TRBV6-2 or TRBV6-3 to TRBJ1-1; D unresolved. The CDR3 totals 16 residues. The germline CDR1 and CDR2 sequences are MNHEY and SVGEGT. V was cut by 0 bases and J by 1 base, with 12 bases left in between. The CDR3 DNA reads TGTGCCAGCAGTTACTCAGGAGGGCGGGAGAACACTGAAGCTTTCTTT. Translating gives CASSYSGGRENTEAFF.

The chain employs TRBV5-1 and TRBJ1-6; unclear D gene. The CDR3 consists of 14 residues. The germline gives CDR1 SGHRS, CDR2 YFSETQ. V dropped 2 bases and J dropped 7 bases, with 10 bases sitting between them. The CDR3 spells CASSLTTVNSPLHF. CDR3 in DNA: TGCGCCAGCAGCTTAACGACTGTGAATTCACCCCTCCACTTT.

A few counts support this clonotype. The chain joins TRBV12-5 to TRBJ2-7; TRBD1 agrees at 7 bases. Germline V lookup: CDR1 LGHNT, CDR2 FRNRAP. V was pared by 5 bases and J by 0 bases, with 4 bases of the junction left unmatched. The CDR3 spans 14 residues. CDR3 region: CASGGDSYSYEQYF. The CDR3 DNA sequence: TGTGCTAGTGGTGGGGACAGTTACTCCTACGAGCAGTACTTC.

This clonotype was counted many times. V gene TRBV27 combines with J gene TRBJ2-6; no definite D call. Trimming left V 3 bases short and J 0 bases short, with 15 bases between. The CDR3 has 18 amino acids. The germline CDR1 and CDR2 sequences are MNHEY and SMNVEV (reference sequence). In DNA form, the CDR3 reads TGTGCCAGCAGTTTTGGTGCAAGCTACTCCTCTGGGGCCAACGTCCTGACTTTC. Translated: CASSFGASYSSGANVLTF. The whole variable domain, filled in from reference TRBV27 and TRBJ2-6, reads EAQVTQNPRYLITVTGKKLTVTCSQNMNHEYMSWYRQDPGLGLRQIYYSMNVEVTDKGDVPEGYKVSRKEKRNFPLILESPSPNQTSLYFCASSFGASYSSGANVLTFGAGSRLTVL.